This TCR beta chain was recorded in a study of T cell responses to AZD1222 COVID-19 vaccine. Study observations and caveats: White British ancestry dominated among donors, who included more females, and clonal diversity was possibly underestimated. Just five or six AZD1222 recipients tested seropositive at baseline.

Trimming removed 0 bases from V and 3 bases from J, with 15 bases in between. There are 16 residues in the CDR3. Germline CDR1 is MNHEY and CDR2 is SMNVEV (reference sequence). Assay used: immunoSEQ multiplex PCR; TCRdb lists only in-frame clones, some missing. The table includes some 120,000 clones, 85% to 90% detected once. This clone has a single count. Its specificity is not known. The receptor comes from an adult in good health. The starting material was peripheral blood, obtained on day 0 of AZD1222 vaccination. The chain couples TRBV27 to TRBJ2-7; possibly TRBD1 for D (6 bases). CDR3 coding DNA: TGTGCCAGCAGTTTATCGCAGACAGGACTCATCTACGAGCAGTACTTC. Its protein is CASSLSQTGLIYEQYF.